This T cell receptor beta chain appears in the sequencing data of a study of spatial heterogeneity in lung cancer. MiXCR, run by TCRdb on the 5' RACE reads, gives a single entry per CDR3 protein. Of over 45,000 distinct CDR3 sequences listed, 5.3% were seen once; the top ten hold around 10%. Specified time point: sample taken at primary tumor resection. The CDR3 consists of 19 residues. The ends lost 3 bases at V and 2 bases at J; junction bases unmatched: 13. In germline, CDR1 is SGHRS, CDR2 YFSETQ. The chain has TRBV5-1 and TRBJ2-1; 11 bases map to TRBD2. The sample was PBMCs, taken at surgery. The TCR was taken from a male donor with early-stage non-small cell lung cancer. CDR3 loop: CASSSSVTSGRWTYNEQFF. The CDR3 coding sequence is TGCGCCAGCAGCTCAAGCGTTACTAGCGGGAGATGGACCTACAATGAGCAGTTCTTC.